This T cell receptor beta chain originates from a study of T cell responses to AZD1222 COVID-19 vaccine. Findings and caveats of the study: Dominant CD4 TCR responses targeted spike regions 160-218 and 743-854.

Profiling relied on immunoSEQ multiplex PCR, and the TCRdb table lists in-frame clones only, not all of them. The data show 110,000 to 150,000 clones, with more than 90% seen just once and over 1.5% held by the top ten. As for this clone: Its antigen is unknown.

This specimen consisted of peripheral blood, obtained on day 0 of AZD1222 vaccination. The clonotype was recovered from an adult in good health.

The CDR3: CASSQYSNQPQHF. The CDR3 region has the DNA TGTGCCAGCAGCCAGTATAGCAATCAGCCCCAGCATTTT. The chain joins TRBV14 to TRBJ1-5; no reliable D call. The germline V and J ends were trimmed by 3 bases and 0 bases, with 3 bases remaining between them. Per germline, CDR1 SGHDN and CDR2 FVKESK. This CDR3 contains 13 residues. Full variable domain (outside the CDR3, taken from reference TRBV14 and TRBJ1-5): EAGVTQFPSHSVIEKGQTVTLRCDPISGHDNLYWYRRVMGKEIKFLLHFVKESKQDESGMPNNRFLAERTGGTYSTLKVQPAELEDSGVYFCASSQYSNQPQHFGDGTRLSIL.